The clone carrying this T cell receptor beta chain occurred many times. Its antigen is unidentified. V was shortened by 2 bases and J by 12 bases, with 8 bases between the two germline ends. The CDR3 is 12 amino acids. Germline V gene data show CDR1 as SGHTA and CDR2 as FQGNSA. This specimen comes from a study of T cell repertoires in cytomegalovirus infection. Study-wide context: Public TCR beta signature analysis indicated the presence of both CMV infection and matching HLA type. General study findings and limits: The cumulative frequency of public TCR beta families identified carriers of CMV plus the relevant HLA. What dominated the ex vivo response were HLA-C-restricted CMV-specific TCR beta clonotypes.

From the reads, TCRdb called clonotypes with MiXCR, one entry per CDR3 protein. The table has approximately 190,000 distinct CDR3 sequences, approximately 9.7% seen once. The sequenced material came from PBMCs. The TCR originated in a human donor in good health (CMV status not recorded). Some clones in this sample may be carry-over from other donors' samples. The chain joins TRBV7-2 to TRBJ1-6; D is possibly TRBD1 (5 bases). The CDR3 here is CASSLPGRPLHF. The CDR3 region has the DNA TGTGCCAGCAGCTTACCGGGACGACCCCTCCACTTT.